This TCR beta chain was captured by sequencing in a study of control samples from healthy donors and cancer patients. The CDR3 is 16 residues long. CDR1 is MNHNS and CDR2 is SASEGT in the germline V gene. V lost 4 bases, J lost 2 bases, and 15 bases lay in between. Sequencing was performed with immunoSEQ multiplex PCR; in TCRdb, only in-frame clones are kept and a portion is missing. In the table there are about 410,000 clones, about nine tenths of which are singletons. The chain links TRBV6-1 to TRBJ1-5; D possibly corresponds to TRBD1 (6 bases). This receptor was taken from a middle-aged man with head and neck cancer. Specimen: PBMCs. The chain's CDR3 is CASSGPQGRGNQPQHF. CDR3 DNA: TGTGCCAGCAGTGGACCACAGGGAAGGGGCAATCAGCCCCAGCATTTT.